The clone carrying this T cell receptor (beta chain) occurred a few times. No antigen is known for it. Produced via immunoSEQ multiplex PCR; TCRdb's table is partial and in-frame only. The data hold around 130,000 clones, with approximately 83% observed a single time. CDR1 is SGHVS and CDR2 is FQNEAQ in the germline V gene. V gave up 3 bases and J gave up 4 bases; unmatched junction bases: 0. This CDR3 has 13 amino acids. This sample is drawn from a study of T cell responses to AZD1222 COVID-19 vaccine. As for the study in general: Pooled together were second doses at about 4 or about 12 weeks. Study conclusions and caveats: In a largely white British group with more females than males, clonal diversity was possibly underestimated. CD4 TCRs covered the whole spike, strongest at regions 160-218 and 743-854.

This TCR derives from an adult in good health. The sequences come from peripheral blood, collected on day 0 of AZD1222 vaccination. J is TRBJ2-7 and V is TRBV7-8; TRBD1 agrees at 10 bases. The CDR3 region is CASSLDRGYEQYF. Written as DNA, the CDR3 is TGTGCCAGCAGCTTGGACAGGGGGTACGAGCAGTACTTC.